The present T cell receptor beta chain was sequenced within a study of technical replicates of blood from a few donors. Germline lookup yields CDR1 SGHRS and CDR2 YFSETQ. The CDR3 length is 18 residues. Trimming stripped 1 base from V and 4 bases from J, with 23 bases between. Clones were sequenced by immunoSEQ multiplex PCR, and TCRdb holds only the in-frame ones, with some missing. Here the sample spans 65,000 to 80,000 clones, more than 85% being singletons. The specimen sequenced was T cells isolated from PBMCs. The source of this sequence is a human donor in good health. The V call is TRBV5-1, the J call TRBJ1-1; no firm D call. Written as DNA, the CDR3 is TGCGCCAGCAGCTTGTTCGGTCGGGAGTCCTCTGAGTCCACTGAAGCTTTCTTT. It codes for CASSLFGRESSESTEAFF.